This T cell receptor (beta chain) was recorded in a study of blood T cells in healthy people across ages. Findings and caveats of the study: The study found more naive CD4+ cells and higher diversity in long-lived than aged donors.

Using a J-beta primer mix together with a sample-barcoded 5' primer, a second PCR was run for roughly 7 to 11 cycles. TCRdb re-called the 5' RACE reads with MiXCR, one entry per CDR3 protein. The sample contains 1.5 million to 1.9 million distinct CDR3 sequences, roughly 43% of which appear only once. A minimum of 7 million PBMCs was isolated per sample. Germline V gives CDR1 KGHSH, CDR2 LQKENI. CDR3 length: 14 amino acids. With 4 bases removed from V and 2 bases from J, the gap between germline ends came to 11 bases. In its sample, this clonotype was seen a few times. The antigen is unknown. This TCR derives from a woman under 30 in good health. The chain joins TRBV18 to TRBJ2-5, with D possibly being TRBD1 (5 bases). The sample taken for sequencing was blood. CDR3 DNA: TGTGCCAGCTCACAGACAGTTACTCAAGAGACCCAGTACTTC. It yields the protein CASSQTVTQETQYF. Full variable domain (remainder filled in from reference TRBV18 and TRBJ2-5): NAGVMQNPRHLVRRRGQEARLRCSPMKGHSHVYWYRQLPEEGLKFMVYLQKENIIDESGMPKERFSAEFPKEGPSILRIQQVVRGDSAAYFCASSQTVTQETQYFGPGTRLLVL.